This entry describes one T cell receptor beta chain. The data derive from a study of blood T cells in healthy people across ages. The V and J ends lost 4 bases and 12 bases, in that order; junction bases with no gene match: 7. This CDR3 has 12 residues. CDR1 is SQVTM and CDR2 is ANQGSEA in the germline V gene. A second PCR of 7 to 11 cycles used a sample-barcoded 5' primer and a J-beta primer mix. TCRdb ran MiXCR on the 5' RACE reads and lists one entry per CDR3 protein. The sample consists of 1.6 million or so distinct CDR3 sequences, about 35% of them appearing once. Sequences were obtained from blood. This clonotype was sampled from a woman in her 30s in good health. This chain joins TRBV29-1 and TRBJ2-1, with 9 bases matching TRBD2. CDR3 residues: CSVALAGHGQFF. Here the CDR3 DNA reads TGCAGCGTTGCGCTAGCGGGGCATGGGCAGTTCTTC.